These T cell receptor beta chains were read from a single sample in a study of OX40 agonist ivuxolimab in advanced cancers. Using immunoSEQ multiplex PCR, the repertoire was profiled, and TCRdb retains in-frame clones only, with some absent. The sample contains 30,000 to 45,000 clones, just under 75% of which appear only once. Sequencing used CD4+ or CD8+ T cells sorted from blood, obtained in a trial of the OX40 agonist ivuxolimab. The receptors come from an adult with an advanced solid tumor such as melanoma, head and neck, liver or kidney cancer. Both conserved end residues are part of each CDR3. The order of the fields is V gene, D gene, J gene, clone size, CDR3 protein, CDR3 DNA. D genes are given only for firm matches. For some rows the clone size is stated as once, few or many, or as a class when expanded; others skip it.

>TRBV30|.|TRBJ2-3|.
CAWSVMGSLTDTQYF
TGTGCCTGGAGTGTGATGGGGTCGTTGACAGATACGCAGTATTTT
>TRBV7-6|.|TRBJ2-3|.
CASSFAGIGETDTQYF
TGTGCCAGCAGCTTCGCCGGGATCGGGGAAACAGATACGCAGTATTTT
>TRBV7-9|.|TRBJ1-1|.
CASSFQGGRTEAFF
TGTGCCAGCAGCTTCCAGGGAGGGCGGACTGAAGCTTTCTTT
>TRBV15|.|TRBJ2-7|.
CATSRDLTYEQYF
TGTGCCACCAGCAGAGATTTAACTTACGAGCAGTACTTC
>TRBV6-5|.|TRBJ1-6|.
CASSYSVTGDSPLHF
TGTGCCAGCAGTTACTCTGTGACGGGAGATTCACCCCTCCACTTT
>TRBV27|TRBD1|TRBJ1-5|.
CASSLTTGSYQPQHF
TGTGCCAGCAGTTTAACGACAGGGTCATATCAGCCCCAGCATTTT
>TRBV7-9|.|TRBJ1-2|.
CASSLSLGDNLGGYTF
TGTGCCAGCAGCTTAAGTCTGGGGGACAACCTGGGGGGCTACACCTTC
>TRBV5-1|.|TRBJ2-1|.
CASSFSPYNEQFF
TGCGCCAGCAGCTTCAGCCCTTACAATGAGCAGTTCTTC
>TRBV4-1|TRBD1|TRBJ1-6|.
CASSQAHQGGSVNSPLHF
TGCGCCAGCAGCCAAGCTCACCAGGGGGGAAGTGTTAATTCACCCCTCCACTTT
>TRBV7-6|.|TRBJ2-5|.
CASSLRFGETQYF
TGTGCCAGCAGCTTGAGATTTGGCGAGACCCAGTACTTC
>TRBV6-1|.|TRBJ1-5|many
CASRVTDNQPQHF
TGTGCCAGCAGGGTGACAGACAATCAGCCCCAGCATTTT
>TRBV7-6|.|TRBJ1-2|.
CASSPQGYTF
TGTGCCAGCAGCCCCCAGGGCTACACCTTC
>TRBV6-5|TRBD1|TRBJ1-5|.
CASSLGQIKDQHF
TGTGCCAGCAGTTTGGGACAGATCAAGGACCAGCATTTT
>TRBV4-2|TRBD2|TRBJ2-5|.
CASSQGMTSGEETQYF
TGTGCCAGCAGCCAAGGAATGACTAGCGGGGAAGAGACCCAGTACTTC
>TRBV18|TRBD2|TRBJ2-1|once
CASSPISAASGGADEQFF
TGTGCCAGCTCACCAATCAGCGCTGCTAGCGGGGGGGCTGATGAGCAGTTCTTC
>TRBV4-2|.|TRBJ1-2|.
CASSPGQNYGYTF
TGTGCCAGCAGCCCAGGACAGAACTATGGCTACACCTTC
>TRBV4-1|.|TRBJ1-4|.
CASSQLGGEVNRKLFF
TGCGCCAGCAGCCAGCTCGGAGGTGAGGTGAACCGAAAACTGTTTTTT
>TRBV6-5|.|TRBJ1-1|.
CASRGVNTEAFF
TGTGCCAGCAGGGGGGTGAACACTGAAGCTTTCTTT
>TRBV5-4|.|TRBJ2-1|.
CASTERRGEQFF
TGTGCCAGCACGGAGAGGCGGGGCGAGCAGTTCTTC
>TRBV19|.|TRBJ1-2|.
CASSIRSSNYGYTF
TGTGCCAGTAGTATTAGGAGTTCTAACTATGGCTACACCTTC
>TRBV5-1|.|TRBJ2-6|.
CASSLGQISGANVLTF
TGCGCCAGCAGCTTGGGGCAGATCTCTGGGGCCAACGTCCTGACTTTC
>TRBV4-1|.|TRBJ2-1|.
CASSRTYLDNEQFF
TGCGCCAGCAGCCGGACTTACTTAGACAATGAGCAGTTCTTC
>TRBV2|.|TRBJ1-6|medium-sized
CASSGTDNSPLHF
TGTGCCAGCAGCGGGACGGATAATTCACCCCTCCACTTT
>TRBV11-1|TRBD1|TRBJ2-1|.
CASSFLTGGEQFF
TGTGCCAGCAGCTTTTTAACAGGGGGTGAGCAGTTCTTC
>TRBV6-6|.|TRBJ2-3|.
CASSYFRADTQYF
TGTGCCAGCAGTTACTTCAGGGCGGATACGCAGTATTTT
>TRBV7-7|TRBD1|TRBJ1-2|.
CAVLGTGNSGYTF
TGTGCCGTCCTCGGGACAGGGAACAGTGGCTACACCTTC
>TRBV5-1|.|TRBJ2-2|.
CATRPTVKTGELFF
TGCGCCACCCGGCCAACGGTGAAAACCGGGGAGCTGTTTTTT
>TRBV15|TRBD2|TRBJ2-5|.
CATSSHLPGTRRETQYF
TGTGCCACCAGCAGCCATCTCCCAGGGACTAGGCGAGAGACCCAGTACTTC
>TRBV13|TRBD2|TRBJ2-5|few
CASSLGAGALPDQETQYF
TGTGCCAGCAGCTTAGGAGCGGGGGCATTACCAGACCAAGAGACCCAGTACTTC
>TRBV7-9|.|TRBJ2-7|.
CASSYSRAPRNEQYF
TGTGCCAGCAGCTATAGCCGGGCCCCGCGGAACGAGCAGTACTTC
>TRBV9|TRBD1|TRBJ1-4|.
CASSHGGTGGEKLFF
TGTGCCAGCAGCCATGGAGGGACAGGGGGTGAAAAACTGTTTTTT
>TRBV27|TRBD1|TRBJ1-2|.
CATQETGFGYTF
TGTGCCACCCAAGAGACAGGGTTTGGCTACACCTTC
>TRBV5-1|TRBD2|TRBJ2-1|.
CASSLVERGVSYNEQFF
TGCGCCAGCAGCTTGGTTGAGCGGGGGGTATCCTACAATGAGCAGTTCTTC
>TRBV5-1|.|TRBJ2-3|.
CASSPYTDTQYF
TGCGCCAGCAGCCCATACACAGATACGCAGTATTTT
>TRBV7-6|.|TRBJ2-3|.
CASSLGGSDTQYF
TGTGCCAGCAGCTTAGGGGGTTCTGATACGCAGTATTTT
>TRBV7-8|TRBD2|TRBJ2-5|.
CASSWGRASGQETQYF
TGTGCCAGCAGCTGGGGGAGGGCTAGCGGGCAAGAGACCCAGTACTTC
>TRBV6-1|.|TRBJ1-6|.
CASRGSGFNSPLHF
TGTGCCAGCAGGGGGTCAGGGTTTAATTCACCCCTCCACTTT
>TRBV10-2|.|TRBJ2-5|.
CASSVAALETQYF
TGCGCCAGCAGTGTCGCGGCTTTGGAGACCCAGTACTTC
>TRBV30|TRBD1|TRBJ2-7|.
CAWSGDRVSMEQYF
TGTGCCTGGAGTGGGGACAGGGTTTCGATGGAGCAGTACTTC
>TRBV2|.|TRBJ1-1|once
CASTITENTEAFF
TGTGCCAGCACGATAACAGAAAACACTGAAGCTTTCTTT
>TRBV29-1|.|TRBJ1-2|few
CSGGPVGIYGYTF
TGCAGCGGTGGTCCTGTTGGAATTTATGGCTACACCTTC
>TRBV30|TRBD1|TRBJ1-4|once
CAWSFRDRTEKLFF
TGTGCCTGGAGTTTCCGGGACAGGACTGAAAAACTGTTTTTT
>TRBV28|.|TRBJ1-6|.
CASSLDGDRSYSSYNSPLHF
TGTGCCAGCAGTTTAGATGGTGACAGATCTTACAGCTCCTATAATTCACCCCTCCACTTT
>TRBV2|.|TRBJ2-3|.
CASSELEDTQYF
TGTGCCAGCAGTGAACTAGAAGATACGCAGTATTTT
>TRBV7-8|.|TRBJ1-1|.
CASSVQVLNTEAFF
TGTGCCAGCAGCGTGCAGGTGTTGAACACTGAAGCTTTCTTT